The entry that follows covers one T cell receptor (beta chain) sequence. Its antigen is as yet unknown. This specimen belongs to a study of tumor and adjacent non-tumor tissue in lung cancer. The wider study: Histology: about 13 adenocarcinoma, a couple of squamous cell carcinoma, 1 small cell lung cancer.

The germline V gene has CDR1 LGHNA and CDR2 YNFKEQ. CDR3 length equals 14 residues. V lost 3 bases, J lost 3 bases, and 12 bases lay in between. No cell sorting was done before RNA was extracted from the tissue. This non-tumor lung sample came from over 3 cm beyond the tumor edge. Study findings and constraints: Significantly higher TCR diversity was found in tumor than normal lung. Tumor repertoires had a smaller top 100 clone share than normal lung.

The library came from three nested PCR rounds adapted from ARM-PCR protocols. One entry per CDR3 protein, called by TCRdb with MiXCR from the multiplex PCR reads. The profile shows about 43,000 distinct CDR3 sequences, roughly 60% of them singletons. The receptor comes from a man aged 50-60 years with non-small cell lung cancer. The chain combines TRBV4-2 with TRBJ2-7, with D perhaps assigned TRBD1 or TRBD2 (5 bases each). The source material was distant non-tumor lung tissue. The DNA of the CDR3 is TGTGCCAGCAGCCAGGCCCAGGGACGCTACGAGCAGTACTTC. It codes for CASSQAQGRYEQYF.